This entry describes one T cell receptor (beta chain). The target of this receptor is not known. No base-level quality is on record; no much larger clone is a single base apart. For each enrolled patient, mismatch repair deficiency was established using either polymerase chain reaction or immunohistochemistry. TCR sequencing was performed for three patients who responded to pembrolizumab therapy. The phase II trial prospectively tested pembrolizumab PD-1 blockade in advanced mismatch repair-deficient cancers regardless of tissue of origin. Peripheral blood T cell samples were gathered serially, both before PD-1 blockade started and at multiple time points afterward. Blood sampling times were expressed in weeks after the first pembrolizumab dose. The data derive from a study of PD-1 blockade in mismatch repair-deficient tumors (dated by TCRdb to 2016 to 2017). Regarding the research as a whole: Between late 2013 and September 2016, the trial enrolled over 80 consecutive patients with approximately 13 mismatch repair-deficient cancer types, every one of whom had been previously treated and was progressing. Tumor-associated T cell clones in the peripheral blood of patients responding to PD-1 blockade were tracked using deep sequencing of TCR CDR3 regions.

Receptor libraries were prepared by the immunoSEQ multiplex PCR assay. Held by TCRdb, this immuneACCESS table contains in-frame sequences only and omits some clones. Under half of the omission traces to an unresolved V gene where checked; the cause of the rest is unknown. Present in this sample are around 18,000 clones, under 90% of which were seen just once. The top ten clones comprise around 1.6% of the sample. Beyond this particular receptor, the publication reports: After pembrolizumab, tumor-resident clones, which were often undetectable in blood before treatment, expanded rapidly and then contracted, generally ahead of radiologic responses.

After removal of 5 bases from V and 5 bases from J, the junction retains 4 bases not matched to a gene. The germline V gene (reference sequence) sets CDR1 to SEHNR and CDR2 to FQNEAQ. The CDR3 goes from the cysteine to the phenylalanine over 13 residues. Just CDR3 DNA is preserved here, 39 bases in frame from base 1. This chain is built from TRBV7-9 and TRBJ1-2, with 8 bases in between that match TRBD1. The receptor was derived from an adult with mismatch repair-deficient cancer. The starting material was PBMCs, obtained about 23 weeks after starting pembrolizumab. CDR3 protein: CASSQTGGYGYTF. In nucleotides, the sequence is TGTGCCAGCAGCCAAACAGGGGGGTATGGCTACACCTTC.